The 28 T cell receptor beta chains below all came from one sample that was sequenced in a study of cytomegalovirus exposure and HLA in healthy donors. In the PCR, 60 Vbeta and 13 Jbeta primers were used. Using immunoSEQ multiplex PCR, the repertoire was profiled, and TCRdb retains in-frame clones only, with some absent. In the table there are 190,000 or so clones, about four fifths of which are singletons. Sequenced sample: PBMCs. Every receptor here comes from a man aged 45-60 years in good health and CMV-seronegative.

The gene calls are TRBV25-1 and TRBJ1-2; 10 bases match TRBD1. Germline loops: CDR1 MGHDK, CDR2 SYGVNS. This CDR3 spans 13 amino acids. Unmatched junction bases numbered 6, after V lost 6 bases and J lost 8 bases. The CDR3 DNA follows: TGTGCCAGCAGAAGGACAGGGGGTGAAGGCTACACCTTC. It is translated as CASRRTGGEGYTF.

This rearrangement joins TRBV5-1 to TRBJ2-1, with a possible D match to TRBD1 (7 bases). Germline V gene lookup returns CDR1 SGHRS and CDR2 YFSETQ. The ends were cut back, 4 bases at V and 0 bases at J, with 11 bases in the middle. The CDR3 runs 15 residues. CDR3 region: CASSAGQTSYNEQFF. CDR3 bases: TGCGCCAGCAGCGCGGGACAGACCTCCTACAATGAGCAGTTCTTC.

The chain is built from TRBV20-1 and TRBJ1-1; maybe TRBD1 (5 bases). The length of the CDR3 is 11 residues. Germline CDR1 is DFQATT and CDR2 is SNEGSKA (reference sequence). Trimming took 8 bases from V and 9 from J, leaving 16 bases between them. CDR3 region: CSSLGRGKAFF. For the CDR3, the DNA is TGCAGTTCCTTGGGGCGGGGTAAAGCTTTCTTT.

The rearrangement uses TRBV19 and TRBJ1-1; D possibly corresponds to TRBD1 (5 bases). V was pared by 3 bases and J by 0 bases, with 11 bases between. There are 15 residues in the CDR3. The germline V gene encodes CDR1 LNHDA and CDR2 SQIVND (reference sequence). CDR3 region: CASSIGGNMNTEAFF. DNA for the CDR3: TGTGCCAGTAGTATCGGGGGAAACATGAACACTGAAGCTTTCTTT.

The rearrangement joins TRBV4-3 to TRBJ2-3; 8 nucleotides line up with TRBD2. V shed 0 bases and J 3 bases; nucleotides not matched to a gene: 14. Germline assignment: CDR1 LGHNA and CDR2 YSLEER. CDR3 length: 19 residues. The CDR3 loop reads CASSQDLVRLIAGTDTQYF. CDR3 nucleotides: TGCGCCAGCAGCCAAGATTTAGTTAGGTTGATAGCGGGGACAGATACGCAGTATTTT.

The gene calls are TRBV5-4 and TRBJ2-3; possible D gene TRBD2, 6 bases. Trimming cost V 4 bases and J 5 bases, with 11 bases left between them. This CDR3 spans 13 amino acids. Germline CDR1 reads SGHNT; CDR2 reads YYREEE (reference sequence). Here the CDR3 reads CASSPPTRDTQYF. DNA for the CDR3: TGTGCCAGCAGCCCCCCGACTAGAGATACGCAGTATTTT.

This clone came up a few times. The rearrangement uses TRBV4-1 and TRBJ2-5, with TRBD2 as a possible D gene (6 bases). V was shortened by 0 bases and J by 2 bases, with 16 bases between the two germline ends. The CDR3 runs 17 residues. The germline CDR1 and CDR2 sequences are MGHRA and YSYEKL. CDR3 loop: CASSQDGGGLPQETQYF. The CDR3 DNA is TGCGCCAGCAGCCAAGATGGGGGAGGCCTGCCTCAAGAGACCCAGTACTTC.

This rearrangement joins TRBV27 to TRBJ2-7; perhaps TRBD1 as D (6 bases). The CDR3 spans 15 residues. Trimming pared 8 bases from V and 1 base from J, leaving 18 bases between. Germline CDR1 is MNHEY and CDR2 is SMNVEV (reference sequence). The CDR3 DNA sequence: TGTGCCAGCCGGCTTACACAGGGTGTGTCCTACGAGCAGTACTTC. This sequence encodes CASRLTQGVSYEQYF.

Only one count was recorded for this clone. The chain employs TRBV4-1 and TRBJ2-1; 11 bases fit TRBD2. J lost 4 bases, V lost 4 bases, and 15 bases had no gene match. Germline V CDR1 and CDR2: MGHRA, YSYEKL. This CDR3 is 19 amino acids long. The CDR3 protein is CASSPDLTLAGGNYNEQFF. CDR3 DNA sequence: TGCGCCAGCAGCCCCGATCTGACGCTAGCGGGGGGTAATTACAATGAGCAGTTCTTC.

The chain is built from TRBV7-3 and TRBJ2-1, with D hard to call. Trimming removed 2 bases from V and 9 bases from J, with 8 bases in between. This CDR3 comprises 12 residues. Germline V gene sequence: CDR1 SGHTA, CDR2 FQGTGA. CDR3 sequence: CASSLDGGEQFF. The CDR3 coding sequence is TGTGCCAGCAGCTTAGATGGCGGTGAGCAGTTCTTC.

The table lists this clone with a few counts. The chain has TRBV9 and TRBJ2-3, with a tentative D call TRBD2 (6 bases). The CDR3 covers 15 residues. V gave up 3 bases and J gave up 2 bases, with 13 bases separating them. In germline, CDR1 is SGDLS, CDR2 YYNGEE. Here the CDR3 reads CASSEPGGITDTQYF. The CDR3 coding sequence is TGTGCCAGCAGCGAACCCGGGGGAATCACAGATACGCAGTATTTT.

This sequence joins TRBV7-6 and TRBJ2-3; possible D gene TRBD2, 5 bases. Germline assignment: CDR1 SGHVS and CDR2 FNYEAQ. The V end was cut by 5 bases, the J end by 5 bases, with 17 bases between. CDR3 length: 15 residues. The CDR3 DNA reads TGTGCCAGCAGCGCAAGCCCCGAAGCGGTAGATACGCAGTATTTT. It is translated as CASSASPEAVDTQYF.

This clone was observed a handful of times. The rearrangement links TRBV5-1 to TRBJ2-7; 10 positions agree with TRBD1. V gave up 3 bases and J gave up 2 bases; unmatched junction bases: 17. CDR3 length: 19 residues. From germline, CDR1 is SGHRS and CDR2 YFSETQ. The CDR3 spells CASSWGLNYDRGPPYEQYF. The CDR3 nucleotides are TGCGCCAGCAGCTGGGGGCTGAATTATGACAGGGGGCCGCCCTACGAGCAGTACTTC.

The genes are TRBV5-1 and TRBJ1-4, with no clear D. V lost 0 bases to trimming and J lost 5 bases, with 5 bases between them. The CDR3 runs 13 residues. Germline assignment: CDR1 SGHRS and CDR2 YFSETQ. The CDR3 protein is CASSLGQNEKLFF. The DNA for the CDR3 is TGCGCCAGCAGCTTGGGGCAGAATGAAAAACTGTTTTTT.

The rearrangement joins TRBV19 to TRBJ2-1; tentatively, D is TRBD1 (6 bases). Germline-derived CDR1 and CDR2 are LNHDA and SQIVND (reference sequence). The CDR3 runs to 13 residues. Between the trimmed V and J ends, which lost 4 bases and 4 bases, there was a span of 8 bases. CDR3 bases: TGTGCCAGTAGTACACAGGGTTACAATGAGCAGTTCTTC. This codes for CASSTQGYNEQFF.

The chain has TRBV19 and TRBJ2-1; 7 positions match TRBD2. V gave up 7 bases and J gave up 4 bases; unmatched junction bases: 19. Germline values: CDR1 LNHDA, CDR2 SQIVND (reference sequence). This CDR3 is built from 18 residues. CDR3 coding DNA: TGTGCCAGTACCCCCCGGGAATGGGCTAGCGGTCTTTACAATGAGCAGTTCTTC. It yields the protein CASTPREWASGLYNEQFF.

The chain is built from TRBV5-1 and TRBJ2-1; 7 bases are a match to TRBD1. CDR3 size: 15 residues. The V and J ends lost 2 bases and 4 bases, in that order; junction bases with no gene match: 6. Germline loops: CDR1 SGHRS, CDR2 YFSETQ. The DNA of the CDR3 is TGCGCCAGCAGCTTCCGGGACAGAGGATACAATGAGCAGTTCTTC. This sequence encodes CASSFRDRGYNEQFF. The complete variable domain, with remaining parts taken from reference TRBV5-1 and TRBJ2-1, reads KAGVTQTPRYLIKTRGQQVTLSCSPISGHRSVSWYQQTPGQGLQFLFEYFSETQRNKGNFPGRFSGRQFSNSRSEMNVSTLELGDSALYLCASSFRDRGYNEQFFGPGTRLTVL.

The V and J genes are TRBV5-1 and TRBJ1-3; D is perhaps TRBD1 (5 bases). The CDR3 totals 15 residues. From germline, CDR1 is SGHRS and CDR2 YFSETQ. V was trimmed by 0 bases and J by 0 bases, leaving 7 bases between them. The CDR3 region has the DNA TGCGCCAGCAGCTTGGGGACAACCTCTGGAAACACCATATATTTT. It encodes CASSLGTTSGNTIYF. Drawing the rest from reference TRBV5-1 and TRBJ1-3, the complete variable domain is KAGVTQTPRYLIKTRGQQVTLSCSPISGHRSVSWYQQTPGQGLQFLFEYFSETQRNKGNFPGRFSGRQFSNSRSEMNVSTLELGDSALYLCASSLGTTSGNTIYFGEGSWLTVV.

V is TRBV4-3 and J is TRBJ2-3, with TRBD2 identical over 11 bases. Germline V gene sequence: CDR1 LGHNA, CDR2 YSLEER. CDR3 size: 16 residues. J gave up 5 bases and V 0 bases, and 4 bases lay outside the gene matches. In DNA, the CDR3 is TGCGCCAGCAGCCAAGATGGCCTAGCGGGAGGAGATACGCAGTATTTT. It encodes CASSQDGLAGGDTQYF.

The chain joins TRBV9 to TRBJ2-7, with 14 nucleotides matching TRBD2. There are 17 residues in the CDR3. CDR1 SGDLS and CDR2 YYNGEE come from the germline V gene. J gave up 3 bases and V 3 bases, and 8 bases lay outside the gene matches. CDR3 sequence reads: CASSAGGLAGGLYEQYF. The DNA of the CDR3 is TGTGCCAGCAGCGCAGGAGGACTAGCGGGAGGCCTCTACGAGCAGTACTTC.

This clone was seen just once. The chain has TRBV5-4 and TRBJ2-3, with 10 positions matching TRBD2. Germline CDR1 SGHNT, CDR2 YYREEE (reference sequence). This CDR3 comprises 18 residues. The V segment lost 2 bases and the J segment 6 bases; nucleotides outside the gene matches: 15. DNA of the CDR3: TGTGCCAGCAGCTTATATGGTACGAGCGGGAGGGCGGGTGATACGCAGTATTTT. Protein sequence: CASSLYGTSGRAGDTQYF.

The J gene is TRBJ1-5, the V gene TRBV7-2; 7 bases line up with TRBD1. Germline CDR1 reads SGHTA; CDR2 reads FQGNSA. V shed 6 bases, J shed 0 bases, and the junction held 8 bases outside the gene matches. CDR3 length: 16 residues. The CDR3 DNA is TGTGCCAGCAGGATGACAGGGTCCTATAGCAATCAGCCCCAGCATTTT. This codes for CASRMTGSYSNQPQHF.

The V gene is TRBV6-1, the J gene TRBJ1-1; the D is unclear. The CDR3 spans 11 residues. Trimming cost V 4 bases and J 2 bases, with 2 bases left between them. CDR1 is MNHNS, CDR2 SASEGT, per germline. The CDR3 sequence is CASSVNTEAFF. CDR3 sequence (DNA): TGTGCCAGCAGTGTAAACACTGAAGCTTTCTTT.

The chain recombines TRBV6-6 with TRBJ2-5; 10 bases are shared with TRBD2. Germline values: CDR1 MNHNY, CDR2 SVGAGI (reference sequence). The CDR3 sequence is 14 residues long. V gave up 6 bases and J gave up 4 bases; unmatched junction bases: 5. CDR3 coding DNA: TGTGCCAGCAGCGGGACTAGCGTCGCAGAGACCCAGTACTTC. Protein sequence: CASSGTSVAETQYF.

This chain links TRBV9 with TRBJ1-3; maybe TRBD1 (5 bases). The germline V gene encodes CDR1 SGDLS and CDR2 YYNGEE. The CDR3 consists of 15 residues. The V gene lost 6 bases and the J gene lost 0 bases, with 13 bases spanning the gap. CDR3 amino acids: CASNQDSNSGNTIYF. Written as DNA, the CDR3 is TGTGCCAGCAACCAAGACAGTAACTCTGGAAACACCATATATTTT. The complete variable domain, with remaining parts taken from reference TRBV9 and TRBJ1-3, reads DSGVTQTPKHLITATGQRVTLRCSPRSGDLSVYWYQQSLDQGLQFLIQYYNGEERAKGNILERFSAQQFPDLHSELNLSSLELGDSALYFCASNQDSNSGNTIYFGEGSWLTVV.

The CDR3 sequence: CASSLGGGNTEAFF. In DNA form, the CDR3 reads TGTGCCAGCTCACTAGGGGGGGGTAACACTGAAGCTTTCTTT. V and J are TRBV18 and TRBJ1-1, with a possible D match to TRBD1 (6 bases). The CDR3 length is 14 residues. The V gene's germline CDR1 is KGHSH and CDR2 LQKENI. V dropped 4 bases and J dropped 2 bases, with 11 bases sitting between them. Combining the CDR3 with reference TRBV18 and TRBJ1-1 gives the whole variable domain NAGVMQNPRHLVRRRGQEARLRCSPMKGHSHVYWYRQLPEEGLKFMVYLQKENIIDESGMPKERFSAEFPKEGPSILRIQQVVRGDSAAYFCASSLGGGNTEAFFGQGTRLTVV.

This sequence joins TRBV5-1 and TRBJ2-1; the match to TRBD2 covers 8 bases. This CDR3 region has 15 residues. Germline V gene lookup returns CDR1 SGHRS and CDR2 YFSETQ. The V and J ends lost 0 bases and 3 bases, in that order; junction bases with no gene match: 2. The DNA of the CDR3 is TGCGCCAGCAGCTTGGCACTAGCGGACTACAATGAGCAGTTCTTC. Translated: CASSLALADYNEQFF.

The chain carries TRBV7-2 and TRBJ2-7; 10 bases match TRBD2. Germline V gene lookup returns CDR1 SGHTA and CDR2 FQGNSA. J lost 0 bases, V lost 1 base, and 3 bases had no gene match. The CDR3 length is 16 residues. For the CDR3, the DNA is TGTGCCAGCAGCTTAGATCTAGCGGGAGTCTCCTACGAGCAGTACTTC. Translated, it gives CASSLDLAGVSYEQYF.